This T cell receptor (beta chain) was recorded in a study of T-cell reconstitution after alpha-beta-depleted transplantation in children. Trimming took 6 bases from V and 4 from J; bases not matched to a gene: 9. The length of the CDR3 is 16 residues. Unique molecular identifiers were incorporated into the prepared TCRbeta library. Each CDR3 protein gets one entry after TCRdb re-called the PCR reads with MiXCR. Of some 520,000 distinct CDR3 sequences listed, about 30% are singletons. This sequence was found in a human donor who donated a stem cell graft to a child with aplastic anemia. The source material was PBMCs from the stem cell graft donor, sampled from the stem cell graft. J is TRBJ2-1 and V is TRBV12-3 or TRBV12-4; 10 bases line up with TRBD2. The CDR3 DNA is TGTGCCAGCAGAACCTCTAGCGGGAGAATGTACAATGAGCAGTTCTTC. This encodes CASRTSSGRMYNEQFF.